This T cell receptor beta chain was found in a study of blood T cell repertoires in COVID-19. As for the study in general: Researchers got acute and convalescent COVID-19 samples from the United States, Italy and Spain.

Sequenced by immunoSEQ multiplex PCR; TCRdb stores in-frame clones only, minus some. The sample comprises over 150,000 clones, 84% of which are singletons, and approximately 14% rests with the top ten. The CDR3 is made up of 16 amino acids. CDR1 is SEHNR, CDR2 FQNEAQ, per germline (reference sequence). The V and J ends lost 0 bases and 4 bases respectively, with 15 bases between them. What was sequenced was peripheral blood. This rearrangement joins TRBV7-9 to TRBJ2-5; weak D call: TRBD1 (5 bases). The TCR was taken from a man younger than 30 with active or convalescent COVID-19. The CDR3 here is CASSLAWQGARETQYF. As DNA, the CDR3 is TGTGCCAGCAGCTTAGCATGGCAGGGCGCCCGAGAGACCCAGTACTTC.